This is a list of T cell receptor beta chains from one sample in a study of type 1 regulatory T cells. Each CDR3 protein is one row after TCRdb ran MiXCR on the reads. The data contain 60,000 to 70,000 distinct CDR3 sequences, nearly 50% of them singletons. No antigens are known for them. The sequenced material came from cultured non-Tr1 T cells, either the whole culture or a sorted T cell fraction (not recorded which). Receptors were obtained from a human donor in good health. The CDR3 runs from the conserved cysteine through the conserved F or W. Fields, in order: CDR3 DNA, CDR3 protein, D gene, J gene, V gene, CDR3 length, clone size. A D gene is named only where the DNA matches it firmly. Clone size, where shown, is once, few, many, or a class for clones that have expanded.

CDR3nt: TGCAGTGCTCGCTCCCTCAACCGGGACAGGGGCATCTATGGCTACACCTTC; CDR3aa: CSARSLNRDRGIYGYTF; d_gene: TRBD1; j_gene: TRBJ1-2; v_gene: TRBV20-1; len: 17; abundance: once
CDR3nt: TGTGCCACCAGCAGAGATGCTAGCAGTGAGACCCAGTACTTC; CDR3aa: CATSRDASSETQYF; d_gene: -; j_gene: TRBJ2-5; v_gene: TRBV15; len: 14; abundance: few
CDR3nt: TGCGCCAGCAGCTTGGGACTAGCGCCTCCGAACACCGGGGAGCTGTTTTTT; CDR3aa: CASSLGLAPPNTGELFF; d_gene: TRBD2; j_gene: TRBJ2-2; v_gene: TRBV5-1; len: 17; abundance: few
CDR3nt: TGTGCCATCTTTGGGGGGGGCAGCTTCTACGAGCAGTACTTC; CDR3aa: CAIFGGGSFYEQYF; d_gene: -; j_gene: TRBJ2-7; v_gene: TRBV24-1; len: 14; abundance: -
CDR3nt: TGTGCCAGCGGGCCAGCGGGGGACTGGGAGACCCAGTACTTC; CDR3aa: CASGPAGDWETQYF; d_gene: TRBD2; j_gene: TRBJ2-5; v_gene: TRBV7-3; len: 14; abundance: -
CDR3nt: TGTGCTAGCAGTCACAATGACAGGTTAGGCGAGACCCAGTACTTC; CDR3aa: CASSHNDRLGETQYF; d_gene: -; j_gene: TRBJ2-5; v_gene: TRBV27; len: 15; abundance: few
CDR3nt: TGTGCCAGGGGACGGAAAAGCCACCAGCCCCAGCATTTT; CDR3aa: CARGRKSHQPQHF; d_gene: -; j_gene: TRBJ1-5; v_gene: TRBV7-6; len: 13; abundance: -
CDR3nt: TGTGCCAGCAGTGTCCGGGGTGGAGACACTGAAGCTTTCTTT; CDR3aa: CASSVRGGDTEAFF; d_gene: -; j_gene: TRBJ1-1; v_gene: TRBV6-6; len: 14; abundance: once
CDR3nt: TGTGCCAGTAGTATAGATCTGAGCGGGTCCGGGGAGCTGTTTTTT; CDR3aa: CASSIDLSGSGELFF; d_gene: -; j_gene: TRBJ2-2; v_gene: TRBV19; len: 15; abundance: -
CDR3nt: TGTGCCAGCAGTCCTAGGACAGGCCGTGAAGCTTTCTTT; CDR3aa: CASSPRTGREAFF; d_gene: TRBD1; j_gene: TRBJ1-1; v_gene: TRBV2; len: 13; abundance: -
CDR3nt: TGCGCCAGCAATCAACCTGGGGCAGATACGCAGTATTTT; CDR3aa: CASNQPGADTQYF; d_gene: -; j_gene: TRBJ2-3; v_gene: TRBV5-1; len: 13; abundance: -
CDR3nt: TGTGCCAGCAGTCAGACAGGGGTCAGCAATCAGCCCCAGCATTTT; CDR3aa: CASSQTGVSNQPQHF; d_gene: TRBD1; j_gene: TRBJ1-5; v_gene: TRBV2; len: 15; abundance: -
CDR3nt: TGTGCCAGCAGCTTAGAGGGGGGGTTCTATGGCTACACCTTC; CDR3aa: CASSLEGGFYGYTF; d_gene: -; j_gene: TRBJ1-2; v_gene: TRBV7-2; len: 14; abundance: -
CDR3nt: TGCAGTGCTGTCCGGGACTTCGATCAGCCCCAGCATTTT; CDR3aa: CSAVRDFDQPQHF; d_gene: -; j_gene: TRBJ1-5; v_gene: TRBV20-1; len: 13; abundance: -
CDR3nt: TGTGCCAGCAGCGTGCAGCCGAACACTGAAGCTTTCTTT; CDR3aa: CASSVQPNTEAFF; d_gene: -; j_gene: TRBJ1-1; v_gene: TRBV7-9; len: 13; abundance: few
CDR3nt: TGTGCCAGCAGTTTGCGAGGGGGCGATGTCGGGGAGCCGTTTTTT; CDR3aa: CASSLRGGDVGEPFF; d_gene: TRBD1; j_gene: TRBJ2-2; v_gene: TRBV27; len: 15; abundance: once
CDR3nt: TGTGCCAGCAGCCAGTCAGTCAACACCGGGGAGCTGTTTTTT; CDR3aa: CASSQSVNTGELFF; d_gene: -; j_gene: TRBJ2-2; v_gene: TRBV3-1; len: 14; abundance: -
CDR3nt: TGTGCCAGCGACGGGGGGAGGGTTGGCACAGATACGCAGTATTTT; CDR3aa: CASDGGRVGTDTQYF; d_gene: TRBD2; j_gene: TRBJ2-3; v_gene: TRBV6-2/TRBV6-3; len: 15; abundance: -
CDR3nt: TGTGCCAGTAGTACCACCGACAGTCCATTTCCCACAGATACGCAGTATTTT; CDR3aa: CASSTTDSPFPTDTQYF; d_gene: -; j_gene: TRBJ2-3; v_gene: TRBV19; len: 17; abundance: -
CDR3nt: TGCGCCAGCAGCACCGGACTAGCGGGGGGAGTTACCGGGGAGCTGTTTTTT; CDR3aa: CASSTGLAGGVTGELFF; d_gene: TRBD2; j_gene: TRBJ2-2; v_gene: TRBV5-1; len: 17; abundance: -
CDR3nt: TGCAGTGCTAGAGTCGGGGGAGACTTTACGCAGTATTTT; CDR3aa: CSARVGGDFTQYF; d_gene: -; j_gene: TRBJ2-3; v_gene: TRBV20-1; len: 13; abundance: -
CDR3nt: TGCAGTGCTTTAGGGGGTTCGGGAACTTCACCCCTCCACTTT; CDR3aa: CSALGGSGTSPLHF; d_gene: -; j_gene: TRBJ1-6; v_gene: TRBV20-1; len: 14; abundance: -
CDR3nt: TGTGCCAGCAGTTTTCAGGTCTCTGGGGCCAACGTCCTGACTTTC; CDR3aa: CASSFQVSGANVLTF; d_gene: -; j_gene: TRBJ2-6; v_gene: TRBV12-3/TRBV12-4; len: 15; abundance: -
CDR3nt: TGTGCCGCCACATCCGGGAGCTACAATGAGCAGTTCTTC; CDR3aa: CAATSGSYNEQFF; d_gene: -; j_gene: TRBJ2-1; v_gene: TRBV10-3; len: 13; abundance: few
CDR3nt: TGCGCCAGCAGCCAAGGACAGGGTAATGGCTACACCTTC; CDR3aa: CASSQGQGNGYTF; d_gene: TRBD1; j_gene: TRBJ1-2; v_gene: TRBV5-1; len: 13; abundance: -
CDR3nt: TGTGCCAGCAGCTTGGTGTCCGGGCGTGAGCAGTTCTTC; CDR3aa: CASSLVSGREQFF; d_gene: -; j_gene: TRBJ2-1; v_gene: TRBV5-5; len: 13; abundance: -
CDR3nt: TGCAGTGCTAGGGGGGACAGATATAATTCACCCCTCCACTTT; CDR3aa: CSARGDRYNSPLHF; d_gene: TRBD1; j_gene: TRBJ1-6; v_gene: TRBV20-1; len: 14; abundance: -
CDR3nt: TGTGCCAGCTCATGGCGAGAGAGCTACAATGAGCAGTTCTTC; CDR3aa: CASSWRESYNEQFF; d_gene: -; j_gene: TRBJ2-1; v_gene: TRBV18; len: 14; abundance: few
CDR3nt: TGTGCCAGCGGGCGGCGGAGCTCTGGGGCCAACGTCCTGACTTTC; CDR3aa: CASGRRSSGANVLTF; d_gene: -; j_gene: TRBJ2-6; v_gene: TRBV7-2; len: 15; abundance: -
CDR3nt: TGCAGTGCTAGTTTTGGGGCAGGGGGCTACGAGCAGTACTTC; CDR3aa: CSASFGAGGYEQYF; d_gene: TRBD1; j_gene: TRBJ2-7; v_gene: TRBV20-1; len: 14; abundance: once
CDR3nt: TGTGCCAGCAGGACCGGGGACACAGATACGCAGTATTTT; CDR3aa: CASRTGDTDTQYF; d_gene: -; j_gene: TRBJ2-3; v_gene: TRBV6-5; len: 13; abundance: few
CDR3nt: TGTGCCAGCAGCCCGGGGGGGGTGAATAACTATGGCTACACCTTC; CDR3aa: CASSPGGVNNYGYTF; d_gene: -; j_gene: TRBJ1-2; v_gene: TRBV7-9; len: 15; abundance: -
CDR3nt: TGTGCCAGCAGCCAAATTTGGCCAGATAACAATTCACCCCTCCACTTT; CDR3aa: CASSQIWPDNNSPLHF; d_gene: -; j_gene: TRBJ1-6; v_gene: TRBV4-2; len: 16; abundance: -
CDR3nt: TGTGCCATCAGTGGGGGGCCCGAGCACGAGCAGTACTTC; CDR3aa: CAISGGPEHEQYF; d_gene: -; j_gene: TRBJ2-7; v_gene: TRBV10-3; len: 13; abundance: few
CDR3nt: TGTGCCAGCACCCTTAACATTGTCGGACGTCGACAAGCTTTCTTT; CDR3aa: CASTLNIVGRRQAFF; d_gene: -; j_gene: TRBJ1-1; v_gene: TRBV7-3; len: 15; abundance: -
CDR3nt: TGTGCCAACAGTTTAATTGCCAGGAGAGAGACCCAGTACTTC; CDR3aa: CANSLIARRETQYF; d_gene: -; j_gene: TRBJ2-5; v_gene: TRBV12-3/TRBV12-4; len: 14; abundance: -
CDR3nt: TGTGCCAGCAGCCCGAGGCAGGGACCCCCGAACACTGAAGCTTTCTTT; CDR3aa: CASSPRQGPPNTEAFF; d_gene: -; j_gene: TRBJ1-1; v_gene: TRBV7-8; len: 16; abundance: -
CDR3nt: TGTGCCAGCAGCTTACGACGGGACACTGAAGCTTTCTTT; CDR3aa: CASSLRRDTEAFF; d_gene: -; j_gene: TRBJ1-1; v_gene: TRBV7-6; len: 13; abundance: -
CDR3nt: TGTGCCAGCAGTACCCATCAAGGGAACACTGAAGCTTTCTTT; CDR3aa: CASSTHQGNTEAFF; d_gene: -; j_gene: TRBJ1-1; v_gene: TRBV12-3/TRBV12-4; len: 14; abundance: few
CDR3nt: TGTGCCAGCAGGTTAGGACTAGCGGGGATGAATGAGCAGTTCTTC; CDR3aa: CASRLGLAGMNEQFF; d_gene: TRBD2; j_gene: TRBJ2-1; v_gene: TRBV5-5; len: 15; abundance: -
CDR3nt: TGCGCCAGCAGCCAACTAGCGGGGGGGAACATTCAGTACTTC; CDR3aa: CASSQLAGGNIQYF; d_gene: TRBD2; j_gene: TRBJ2-4; v_gene: TRBV4-3; len: 14; abundance: -
CDR3nt: TGTGCCAGCAGCTTAGGGGGGGGACGGTCCTACGAGCAGTACTTC; CDR3aa: CASSLGGGRSYEQYF; d_gene: TRBD2; j_gene: TRBJ2-7; v_gene: TRBV7-8; len: 15; abundance: -
CDR3nt: TGTGCCAGCAGTTCCTTTGGGGGGTATGGGACTGAAGCTTTCTTT; CDR3aa: CASSSFGGYGTEAFF; d_gene: -; j_gene: TRBJ1-1; v_gene: TRBV28; len: 15; abundance: -
CDR3nt: TGTGCCAGCAGTCGGGACAGGCACTATGGCTACACCTTC; CDR3aa: CASSRDRHYGYTF; d_gene: TRBD1; j_gene: TRBJ1-2; v_gene: TRBV28; len: 13; abundance: -
CDR3nt: TGTGCCAGCAGCCTCCGACTGTTAGGCACCTACAATGAGCAGTTCTTC; CDR3aa: CASSLRLLGTYNEQFF; d_gene: -; j_gene: TRBJ2-1; v_gene: TRBV11-1; len: 16; abundance: few
CDR3nt: TGTGCCAGCAGCCAAGATCCGGGCGTTAGCACAGATACGCAGTATTTT; CDR3aa: CASSQDPGVSTDTQYF; d_gene: -; j_gene: TRBJ2-3; v_gene: TRBV3-1; len: 16; abundance: -
CDR3nt: TGTGCCAGCAGTGCCTGGAATGGCTACACCTTC; CDR3aa: CASSAWNGYTF; d_gene: -; j_gene: TRBJ1-2; v_gene: TRBV2; len: 11; abundance: -
CDR3nt: TGTGCCAGCAGCTTGGGTAGTCTAGCGGGGTCTAGCACAGATACGCAGTATTTT; CDR3aa: CASSLGSLAGSSTDTQYF; d_gene: TRBD2; j_gene: TRBJ2-3; v_gene: TRBV5-8; len: 18; abundance: -
CDR3nt: TGCGCCAGCAGCCGGCCCGGGGCTTCGGACACCGGGGAGCTGTTTTTT; CDR3aa: CASSRPGASDTGELFF; d_gene: -; j_gene: TRBJ2-2; v_gene: TRBV5-1; len: 16; abundance: -
CDR3nt: TGTGCCAGCAGCGCAGCCCAGCAGGGGACCAATGAGCAGTTCTTC; CDR3aa: CASSAAQQGTNEQFF; d_gene: -; j_gene: TRBJ2-1; v_gene: TRBV11-3; len: 15; abundance: -
CDR3nt: TGCAGTGCTAGTCTTCTCGCTAGCGGGGGCGGCACAGATACGCAGTATTTT; CDR3aa: CSASLLASGGGTDTQYF; d_gene: TRBD2; j_gene: TRBJ2-3; v_gene: TRBV20-1; len: 17; abundance: -
CDR3nt: TGTGCCAGCAGCCGCCGAGGGGGCCAAATGAACACTGAAGCTTTCTTT; CDR3aa: CASSRRGGQMNTEAFF; d_gene: TRBD1; j_gene: TRBJ1-1; v_gene: TRBV3-1; len: 16; abundance: -
CDR3nt: TGCAGCGTTGGTGCGGCGCCGAACACCGGGGAGCTGTTTTTT; CDR3aa: CSVGAAPNTGELFF; d_gene: -; j_gene: TRBJ2-2; v_gene: TRBV29-1; len: 14; abundance: -